What follows are 27 T cell receptor beta chains derived from one specimen sequenced in a study of shared clonotypes between healthy human individuals. Clones were sequenced by immunoSEQ multiplex PCR, and TCRdb holds only the in-frame ones, with some missing. The data show some 2 million clones, roughly 94% seen once. The specimen sequenced was naive CD4+ T cells sorted from blood. The subset is: CD45RA+ positively selected. The source is a young man in good health.

This clone turned up a few times. A much larger clone is a single base away; this may be a read error. Other DNA sequences within the sample encode an identical CDR3. The chain recombines TRBV5-1 with TRBJ1-1, with unresolved D. Germline V gene lookup returns CDR1 SGHRS and CDR2 YFSETQ. This CDR3 is 13 amino acids long. The V end lost 4 bases, the J end lost 1 base, and 8 bases lay between the germline ends. The DNA of the CDR3 is TGCGCCAGCAGCCCCGGACCGAACACTGAAGCTTTCTTT. Amino acid sequence: CASSPGPNTEAFF.

This rearrangement joins TRBV18 to TRBJ1-4; 10 positions agree with TRBD1. J lost 0 bases, V lost 3 bases, and 7 bases had no gene match. Looked up from germline, CDR1 is KGHSH and CDR2 is LQKENI. This CDR3 is 18 amino acids long. The CDR3 region has the DNA TGTGCCAGCTCACCCGTCGGGACAGGGGCGACAACTAATGAAAAACTGTTTTTT. Protein sequence: CASSPVGTGATTNEKLFF.

J is TRBJ2-3 and V is TRBV19; D is undetermined. CDR3 length: 14 amino acids. Germline V gene data show CDR1 as LNHDA and CDR2 as SQIVND (reference sequence). Between the trimmed V and J ends, which lost 6 bases and 2 bases, there was a span of 12 bases. The CDR3 DNA sequence: TGTGCCAGTAGATCAATAGCAGCCACAGATACGCAGTATTTT. Translated: CASRSIAATDTQYF.

The gene calls are TRBV7-2 and TRBJ1-2; possible D gene TRBD1, 6 bases. This CDR3 is 14 amino acids long. Trimming cost V 5 bases and J 7 bases, with 17 bases left between them. Germline V gene data show CDR1 as SGHTA and CDR2 as FQGNSA. The CDR3 sequence is CASSQGTNGLGYTF. The CDR3 DNA is TGTGCCAGCAGCCAGGGGACTAATGGGCTTGGCTACACCTTC.

The chain carries TRBV10-2 and TRBJ1-2; D is possibly TRBD1 (6 bases). V lost 3 bases and J 4 bases, leaving 12 bases between the germline ends. Germline V lookup: CDR1 WSHSY, CDR2 SAAADI. The CDR3 runs to 14 residues. The CDR3 region is CASSDRGTFYGYTF. The CDR3 DNA follows: TGCGCCAGCAGTGACCGGGGGACATTCTATGGCTACACCTTC.

V and J are TRBV27 and TRBJ1-3, with D hard to call. This CDR3 contains 15 residues. Looked up from germline, CDR1 is MNHEY and CDR2 is SMNVEV (reference sequence). Trimming removed 6 bases at V and 0 bases at J, with 12 bases between. As DNA, the CDR3 is TGTGCCAGCAGCCCTGGAGTTTTCTCTGGAAACACCATATATTTT. This codes for CASSPGVFSGNTIYF.

The chain uses TRBV7-9 and TRBJ1-5, with a possible D match to TRBD1 (5 bases). The germline V gene encodes CDR1 SEHNR and CDR2 FQNEAQ (reference sequence). V was trimmed by 11 bases and J by 12 bases, leaving 17 bases between them. CDR3 size: 11 residues. CDR3 sequence: CALGTDRLQHF. DNA of the CDR3: TGTGCCTTAGGGACGGACCGTCTCCAGCATTTT.

CDR3 sequence reads: CASSIRQGALGNTIYF. CDR3 bases: TGTGCCAGTAGTATACGTCAGGGGGCTCTTGGAAACACCATATATTTT. The chain couples TRBV19 to TRBJ1-3; 8 bases are shared with TRBD1. V lost 2 bases, J lost 3 bases, and 6 bases stayed unmatched. Germline V lookup: CDR1 LNHDA, CDR2 SQIVND (reference sequence). The CDR3 runs 16 residues.

The chain uses TRBV13 and TRBJ2-7, with TRBD2 matching over 8 bases. The CDR3 loop spans 14 amino acids. J lost 3 bases, V lost 2 bases, and 3 bases had no gene match. Germline-derived CDR1 and CDR2 are PRHDT and FYEKMQ (reference sequence). The CDR3 bases are TGTGCCAGCAGCTTAAAGGGGACTAGCTACGAGCAGTACTTC. Translated, it gives CASSLKGTSYEQYF.

This clone was found once. Distinct nucleotide sequences in the sample also encode this CDR3. V gene TRBV9 combines with J gene TRBJ2-7, with 9 bases matching TRBD1. CDR1 SGDLS and CDR2 YYNGEE come from the germline V gene. V lost 0 bases to trimming and J lost 4 bases; unmatched junction nucleotides: 5. The CDR3 has 15 amino acids. The chain's CDR3 is CASSVAGTGSYEQYF. Here the CDR3 DNA reads TGTGCCAGCAGCGTAGCGGGGACAGGGTCGTACGAGCAGTACTTC.

The rearrangement links TRBV2 to TRBJ2-7; D may correspond to TRBD1 or TRBD2 (5 bases each). The CDR3 length is 15 residues. Looked up from germline, CDR1 is SNHLY and CDR2 is FYNNEI. V was pared by 1 base and J by 3 bases, with 13 bases between. DNA of the CDR3: TGTGCCAGCAGTGAAGTGGTCAGGGACCTCTACGAGCAGTACTTC. Translated, it gives CASSEVVRDLYEQYF.

This clone has only one observation. The chain is built from TRBV30 and TRBJ2-7; maybe TRBD1 (5 bases). The CDR3 spans 15 residues. From germline, CDR1 is GTSNPN and CDR2 SVGIG (reference sequence). The V gene lost 0 bases and the J gene lost 2 bases, with 14 bases spanning the gap. The CDR3 reads CAWSVLSGWTYEQYF. For the CDR3, the DNA is TGTGCCTGGAGTGTACTGTCAGGGTGGACCTACGAGCAGTACTTC.

The rearrangement joins TRBV6-1 to TRBJ1-1, with D unresolved. The CDR3 length is 15 residues. V shed 6 bases and J shed 0 bases, with 14 bases lying between them. CDR1 and CDR2 (germline): MNHNS, SASEGT. In DNA form, the CDR3 reads TGTGCCAGCAGGGGTTTGGACGCCGTGAACACTGAAGCTTTCTTT. Its protein product is CASRGLDAVNTEAFF.

The V call is TRBV28, the J call TRBJ2-7; 12 bases are a match to TRBD2. In germline, CDR1 is MDHEN, CDR2 SYDVKM. There are 16 residues in the CDR3. Trimming at V came to 6 bases and at J to 0 bases, leaving 6 bases not matched to a gene. The CDR3 nucleotides are TGTGCCAGCAGCTCGGGACTAGCGGGTTACTCCTACGAGCAGTACTTC. Its protein product is CASSSGLAGYSYEQYF.

The chain joins TRBV20-1 to TRBJ1-3, with D unresolved. The germline CDR1 and CDR2 sequences are DFQATT and SNEGSKA (reference sequence). Trimming removed 5 bases at V and 9 bases at J, with 11 bases between. The CDR3 sequence is 11 residues long. The CDR3 DNA is TGCAGTGCTTCCCGCGAGGCCACCATATATTTT. Translating gives CSASREATIYF.

The genes are TRBV5-5 and TRBJ2-7; D is ambiguous. Per the germline V gene, CDR1 is SGHKS and CDR2 is YYEKEE (reference sequence). CDR3 length: 14 residues. Between the trimmed V and J ends, which lost 3 bases and 2 bases, there was a span of 12 bases. CDR3 amino acids: CASSSAPPAYEQYF. DNA for the CDR3: TGTGCCAGCAGCTCCGCCCCCCCGGCCTACGAGCAGTACTTC.

The gene calls are TRBV2 and TRBJ1-4; D not resolved. Germline lookup yields CDR1 SNHLY and CDR2 FYNNEI. The CDR3 has 12 amino acids. V was cut by 6 bases and J by 5 bases, with 7 bases left in between. CDR3 sequence: CASRTLNEKLFF. The CDR3 nucleotides are TGTGCCAGCAGAACTCTAAATGAAAAACTGTTTTTT.

The V gene is TRBV10-1, the J gene TRBJ1-1, with D uncertain. Trimming stripped 4 bases from V and 2 bases from J, with 8 bases between. Per germline, CDR1 WNHNN and CDR2 SYGVQD (reference sequence). This CDR3 has 13 residues. The CDR3 sequence: CASSGGINTEAFF. CDR3 DNA: TGCGCCAGCAGTGGGGGAATTAACACTGAAGCTTTCTTT.

The chain recombines TRBV13 with TRBJ1-2; D call uncertain. V was cut by 0 bases and J by 0 bases, with 8 bases left in between. The CDR3 is 15 amino acids. CDR1 and CDR2 from the germline V gene are PRHDT and FYEKMQ (reference sequence). The CDR3 nucleotides are TGTGCCAGCAGCTTAGGCGTGAAGTCTAACTATGGCTACACCTTC. It translates to CASSLGVKSNYGYTF.

V gene TRBV29-1 combines with J gene TRBJ2-7, with D tentatively TRBD1 or TRBD2 (6 bases each). CDR1 SQVTM and CDR2 ANQGSEA come from the germline V gene. This CDR3 has 13 amino acids. Trimming pared 6 bases from V and 4 bases from J, leaving 16 bases between. The CDR3 nucleotides are TGCAGCGTCAAGGGGGGAGGATCTTACGAGCAGTACTTC. Translation gives CSVKGGGSYEQYF.

V and J are TRBV18 and TRBJ1-3; D is undetermined. This CDR3 contains 18 residues. The V gene lost 3 bases and the J gene lost 5 bases, with 23 bases spanning the gap. Germline V gives CDR1 KGHSH, CDR2 LQKENI. The CDR3 here is CASSPVNSLNPSRNTIYF. The CDR3 nucleotides are TGTGCCAGCTCACCTGTGAACAGTCTTAACCCATCGAGAAACACCATATATTTT.

The genes are TRBV6-5 and TRBJ2-7, with a tentative D call TRBD2 (6 bases). This CDR3 is built from 13 residues. CDR1 is MNHEY and CDR2 is SVGAGI in the germline V gene. Trimming left V 6 bases short and J 3 bases short, with 12 bases between. The CDR3 reads CASRKLAHYEQYF. The CDR3 coding sequence is TGTGCCAGCAGGAAACTAGCCCACTACGAGCAGTACTTC.

The chain carries TRBV7-2 and TRBJ1-2; no reliable D call. This CDR3 region has 16 residues. Trimming shortened V by 1 base and J by 8 bases, and 20 bases separated the two germline ends. CDR1 is SGHTA, CDR2 FQGNSA, per germline. The CDR3: CASSLDPLAGFMGYTF. CDR3 DNA sequence: TGTGCCAGCAGCTTAGACCCCTTGGCGGGGTTCATGGGCTACACCTTC. Combining the CDR3 with reference TRBV7-2 and TRBJ1-2 gives the whole variable domain GAGVSQSPSNKVTEKGKDVELRCDPISGHTALYWYRQSLGQGLEFLIYFQGNSAPDKSGLPSDRFSAERTGGSVSTLTIQRTQQEDSAVYLCASSLDPLAGFMGYTFGSGTRLTVV.

In the case of this clone: A much larger clone lies a single base off, so this may be a read error. The chain combines TRBV7-2 with TRBJ2-3; possibly TRBD1 for D (5 bases). The CDR3 is 11 residues long. Germline V gene sequence: CDR1 SGHTA, CDR2 FQGNSA. The V end lost 8 bases, the J end lost 2 bases, and 5 bases lay between the germline ends. CDR3 nucleotides: TGTGCCAGCGGGGCCACAGATACGCAGTATTTT. Amino acid sequence: CASGATDTQYF.

The chain couples TRBV12-5 to TRBJ2-1; TRBD1 is a possible D gene (6 bases). Trimming took 7 bases from V and 10 from J, leaving 11 bases between them. CDR1 LGHNT and CDR2 FRNRAP come from the germline V gene. The CDR3 spans 11 residues. The DNA for the CDR3 is TGTGCTAGTGCTCTTAGGGGGGAGCAGTTCTTC. It codes for CASALRGEQFF.

The rearrangement uses TRBV12-5 and TRBJ2-1, with TRBD2 identical over 14 bases. The CDR3 has 18 amino acids. V dropped 4 bases and J dropped 9; count of bases not matched to a gene: 14. CDR1 and CDR2 from the germline V gene are LGHNT and FRNRAP. CDR3 amino acids: CASGSPLLTSGRAGEQFF. CDR3 sequence (DNA): TGTGCTAGTGGTTCCCCCCTCTTGACTAGCGGGAGGGCCGGTGAGCAGTTCTTC. Variable domain in full (rest from reference TRBV12-5 and TRBJ2-1): DARVTQTPRHKVTEMGQEVTMRCQPILGHNTVFWYRQTMMQGLELLAYFRNRAPLDDSGMPKDRFSAEMPDATLATLKIQPSEPRDSAVYFCASGSPLLTSGRAGEQFFGPGTRLTVL.

The J gene is TRBJ2-1, the V gene TRBV9; D not certain. In germline, CDR1 is SGDLS, CDR2 YYNGEE. The V end lost 0 bases, the J end lost 9 bases, and 19 bases lay between the germline ends. There are 16 residues in the CDR3. CDR3 in amino acids: CASSVAPWLQTSEQFF. The CDR3 DNA follows: TGTGCCAGCAGCGTAGCTCCTTGGCTGCAAACCAGTGAGCAGTTCTTC.